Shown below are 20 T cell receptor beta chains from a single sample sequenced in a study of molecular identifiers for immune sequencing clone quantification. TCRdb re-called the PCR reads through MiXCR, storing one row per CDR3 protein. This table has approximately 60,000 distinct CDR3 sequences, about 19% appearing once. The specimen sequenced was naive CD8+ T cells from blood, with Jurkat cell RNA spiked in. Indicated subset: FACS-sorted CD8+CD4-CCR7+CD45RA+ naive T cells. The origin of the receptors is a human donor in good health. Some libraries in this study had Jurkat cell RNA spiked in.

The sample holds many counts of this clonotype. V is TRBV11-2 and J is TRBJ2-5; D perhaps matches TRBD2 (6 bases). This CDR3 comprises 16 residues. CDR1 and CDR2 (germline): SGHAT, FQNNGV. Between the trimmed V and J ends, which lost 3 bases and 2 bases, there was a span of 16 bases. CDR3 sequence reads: CASSLDHRETQETQYF. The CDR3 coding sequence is TGTGCCAGCAGCTTGGATCATCGGGAGACTCAAGAGACCCAGTACTTC.

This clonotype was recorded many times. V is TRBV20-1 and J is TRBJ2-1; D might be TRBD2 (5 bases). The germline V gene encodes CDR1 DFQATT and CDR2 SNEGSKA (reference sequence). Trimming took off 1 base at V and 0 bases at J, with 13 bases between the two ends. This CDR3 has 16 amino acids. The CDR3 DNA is TGCAGTGCTAGAGCCGGGATATATAGCTCCTACAATGAGCAGTTCTTC. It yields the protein CSARAGIYSSYNEQFF.

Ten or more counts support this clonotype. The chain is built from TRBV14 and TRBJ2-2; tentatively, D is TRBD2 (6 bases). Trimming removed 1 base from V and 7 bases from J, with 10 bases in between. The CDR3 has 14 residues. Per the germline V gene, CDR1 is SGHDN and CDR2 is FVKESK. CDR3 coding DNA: TGTGCCAGCAGCCAAGCGCCTAGCGACGGGGAGCTGTTTTTT. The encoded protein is CASSQAPSDGELFF.

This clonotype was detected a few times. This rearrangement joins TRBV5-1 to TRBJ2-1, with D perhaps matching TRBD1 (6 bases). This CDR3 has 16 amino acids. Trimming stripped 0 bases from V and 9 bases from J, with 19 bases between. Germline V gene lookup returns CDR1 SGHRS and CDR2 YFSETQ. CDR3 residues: CASSLVPVAGVGEQFF. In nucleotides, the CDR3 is TGCGCCAGCAGCTTGGTCCCAGTGGCAGGGGTGGGTGAGCAGTTCTTC.

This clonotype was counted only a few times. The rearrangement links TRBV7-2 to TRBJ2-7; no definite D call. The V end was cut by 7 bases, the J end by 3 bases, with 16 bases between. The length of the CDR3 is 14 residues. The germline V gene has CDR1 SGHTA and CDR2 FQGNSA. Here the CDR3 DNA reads TGTGCCAGCACCGACGGGCTAGTTAGCTACGAGCAGTACTTC. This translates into CASTDGLVSYEQYF.

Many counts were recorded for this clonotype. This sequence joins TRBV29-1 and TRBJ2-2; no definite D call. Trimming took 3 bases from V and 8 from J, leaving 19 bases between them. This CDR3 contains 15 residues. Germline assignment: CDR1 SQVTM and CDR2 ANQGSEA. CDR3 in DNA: TGCAGCGTTGATATAGCAGGCGTCCTTGGGGGGGAGCTGTTTTTT. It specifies CSVDIAGVLGGELFF.

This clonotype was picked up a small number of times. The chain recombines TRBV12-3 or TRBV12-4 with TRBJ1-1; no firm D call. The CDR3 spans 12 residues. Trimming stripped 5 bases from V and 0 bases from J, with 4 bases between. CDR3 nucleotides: TGTGCCAGCAGTGAGATGAACACTGAAGCTTTCTTT. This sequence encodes CASSEMNTEAFF.

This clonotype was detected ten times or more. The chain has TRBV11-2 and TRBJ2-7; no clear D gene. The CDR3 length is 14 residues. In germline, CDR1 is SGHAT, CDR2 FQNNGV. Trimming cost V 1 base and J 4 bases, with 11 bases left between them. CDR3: CASSLGAGPYEQYF. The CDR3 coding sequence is TGTGCCAGCAGCTTAGGGGCTGGGCCGTACGAGCAGTACTTC.

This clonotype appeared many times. DNA of the CDR3: TGTGCCAGCGCTCTATCGGAAAAACTGTTTTTT. Residues: CASALSEKLFF. The V gene is TRBV7-9, the J gene TRBJ1-4; unclear D gene. Per the germline V gene, CDR1 is SEHNR and CDR2 is FQNEAQ (reference sequence). The V and J ends lost 8 bases and 8 bases respectively, with 9 bases between them. The CDR3 contains 11 residues.

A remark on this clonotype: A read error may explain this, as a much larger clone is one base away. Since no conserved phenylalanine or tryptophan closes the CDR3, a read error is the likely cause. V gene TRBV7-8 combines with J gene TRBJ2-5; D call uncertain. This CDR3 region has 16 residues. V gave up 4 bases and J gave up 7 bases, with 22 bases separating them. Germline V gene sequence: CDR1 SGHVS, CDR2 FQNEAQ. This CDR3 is CASSSTRTETMRTQYS. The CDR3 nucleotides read TGTGCCAGCAGCTCTACCCGGACCGAAACGATGAGGACCCAGTACTCC.

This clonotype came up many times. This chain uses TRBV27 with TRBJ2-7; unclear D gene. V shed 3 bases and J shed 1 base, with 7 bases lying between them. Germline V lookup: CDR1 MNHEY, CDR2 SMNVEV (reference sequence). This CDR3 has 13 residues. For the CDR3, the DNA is TGTGCCAGCAGTTTGGGCGGATCCTACGAGCAGTACTTC. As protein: CASSLGGSYEQYF.

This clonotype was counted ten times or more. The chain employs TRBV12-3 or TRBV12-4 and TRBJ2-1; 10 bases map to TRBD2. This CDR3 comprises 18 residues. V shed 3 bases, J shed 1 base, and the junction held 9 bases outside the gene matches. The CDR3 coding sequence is TGTGCCAGCAGTTTCTCCCGAGGGACTAGCGTATCCTACAATGAGCAGTTCTTC. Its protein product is CASSFSRGTSVSYNEQFF.

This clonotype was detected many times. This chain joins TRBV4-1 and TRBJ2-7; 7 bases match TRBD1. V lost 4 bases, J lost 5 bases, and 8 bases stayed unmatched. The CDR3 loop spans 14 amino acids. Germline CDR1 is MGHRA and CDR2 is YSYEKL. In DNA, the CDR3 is TGCGCCAGCAGCCCCCGACAGGGCAGGGACGAGCAGTACTTC. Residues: CASSPRQGRDEQYF.

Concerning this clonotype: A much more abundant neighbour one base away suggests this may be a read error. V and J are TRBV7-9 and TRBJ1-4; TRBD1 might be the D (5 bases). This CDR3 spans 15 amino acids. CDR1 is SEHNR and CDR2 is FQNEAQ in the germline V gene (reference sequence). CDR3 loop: CASSQLGATNGKLFF. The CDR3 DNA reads TGTGCCAGCAGCCAACTAGGGGCCACTAATGGAAAACTGTTTTTT. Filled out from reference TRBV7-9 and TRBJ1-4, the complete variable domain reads DTGVSQNPRHKITKRGQNVTFRCDPISEHNRLYWYRQTLGQGPEFLTYFQNEAQLEKSRLLSDRFSAERPKGSFSTLEIQRTEQGDSAMYLCASSQLGATNGKLFFGSGTQLSVL.

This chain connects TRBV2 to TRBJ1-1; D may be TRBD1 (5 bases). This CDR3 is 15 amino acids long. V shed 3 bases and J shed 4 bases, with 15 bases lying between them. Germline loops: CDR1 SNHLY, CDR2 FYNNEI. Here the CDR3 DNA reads TGTGCCAGCAGTGATGCTTTGATCGGGGGCACTGAAGCTTTCTTT. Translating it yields CASSDALIGGTEAFF.

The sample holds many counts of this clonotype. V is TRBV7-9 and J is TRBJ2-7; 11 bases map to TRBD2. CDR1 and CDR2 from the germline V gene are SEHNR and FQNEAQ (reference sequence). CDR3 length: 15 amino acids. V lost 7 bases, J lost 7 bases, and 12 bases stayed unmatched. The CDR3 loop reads CASTYSPLAGVEQYF. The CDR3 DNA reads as TGTGCCAGCACCTACTCACCACTAGCGGGAGTTGAGCAGTACTTC.

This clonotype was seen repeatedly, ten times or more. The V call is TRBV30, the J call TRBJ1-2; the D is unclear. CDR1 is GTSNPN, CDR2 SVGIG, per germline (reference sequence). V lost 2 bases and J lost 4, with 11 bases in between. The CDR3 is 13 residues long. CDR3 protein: CAWSPAGAYGYTF. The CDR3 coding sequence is TGTGCCTGGAGTCCGGCCGGAGCCTATGGCTACACCTTC.

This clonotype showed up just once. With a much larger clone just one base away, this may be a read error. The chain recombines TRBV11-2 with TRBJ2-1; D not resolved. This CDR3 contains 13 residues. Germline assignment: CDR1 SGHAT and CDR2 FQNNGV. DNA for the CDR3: TGTGCCAGCAGCTTAGCCCCAGACAATGAGCGGTTCTTC. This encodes CASSLAPDNERFF.

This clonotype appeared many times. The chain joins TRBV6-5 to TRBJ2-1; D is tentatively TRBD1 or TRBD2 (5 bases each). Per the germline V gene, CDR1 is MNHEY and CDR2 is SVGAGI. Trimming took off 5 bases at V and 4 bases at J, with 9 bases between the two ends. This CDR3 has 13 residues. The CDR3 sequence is CASSPEGYNEQFF. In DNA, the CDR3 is TGTGCCAGCAGTCCCGAGGGGTACAATGAGCAGTTCTTC.

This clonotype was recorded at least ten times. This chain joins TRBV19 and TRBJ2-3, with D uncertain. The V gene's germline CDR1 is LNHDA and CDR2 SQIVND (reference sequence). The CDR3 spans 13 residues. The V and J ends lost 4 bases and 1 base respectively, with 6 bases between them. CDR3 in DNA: TGTGCCAGTAGTACAGTACGCACAGATACGCAGTATTTT. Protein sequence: CASSTVRTDTQYF. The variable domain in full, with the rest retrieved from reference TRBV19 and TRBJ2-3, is DGGITQSPKYLFRKEGQNVTLSCEQNLNHDAMYWYRQDPGQGLRLIYYSQIVNDFQKGDIAEGYSVSREKKESFPLTVTSAQKNPTAFYLCASSTVRTDTQYFGPGTRLTVL.